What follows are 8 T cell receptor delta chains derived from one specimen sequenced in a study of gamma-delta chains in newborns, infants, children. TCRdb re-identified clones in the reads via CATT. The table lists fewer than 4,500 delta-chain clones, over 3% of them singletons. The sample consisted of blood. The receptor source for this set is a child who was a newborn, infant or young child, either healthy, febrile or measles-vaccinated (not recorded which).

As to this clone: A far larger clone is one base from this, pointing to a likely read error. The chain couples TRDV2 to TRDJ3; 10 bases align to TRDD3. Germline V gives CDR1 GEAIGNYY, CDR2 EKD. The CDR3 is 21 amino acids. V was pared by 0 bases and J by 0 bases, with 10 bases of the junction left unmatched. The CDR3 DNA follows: TGTGCCTGTGACACCGTACCGGGGGATACGCGGAGCTCCTGGGACACCCGACAGATGTTTTTC. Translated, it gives CACDTVPGDTRSSWDTRQMFF.

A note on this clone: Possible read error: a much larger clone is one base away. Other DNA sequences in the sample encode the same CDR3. CDR3 region: CACDTLWGIRDEGSWDTRQMFF. The DNA of the CDR3 is TGTGCCTGTGACACCCTATGGGGGATAAGGGACGAAGGTTCCTGGGACACCCGACAAATGTTTTTC. V gene TRDV2 combines with J gene TRDJ3; TRDD3 matches 9 bases. CDR3 length: 22 residues. From germline, CDR1 is GEAIGNYY and CDR2 EKD.

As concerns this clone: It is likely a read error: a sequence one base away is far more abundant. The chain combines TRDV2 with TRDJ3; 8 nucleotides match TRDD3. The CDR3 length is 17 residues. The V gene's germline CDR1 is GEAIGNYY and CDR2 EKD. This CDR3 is CACGTWGSSWDTRQMFF. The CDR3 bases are TGTGCCTGTGGCACCTGGGGGAGCTCCTGGGACACCCGACAGATGTTTTTC.

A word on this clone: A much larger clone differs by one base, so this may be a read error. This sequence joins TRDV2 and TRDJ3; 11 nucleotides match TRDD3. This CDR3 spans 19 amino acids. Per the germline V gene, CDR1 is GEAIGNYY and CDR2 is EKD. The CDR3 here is CACDPVLGDSSRDTRQMFF. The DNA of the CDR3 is TGTGCCTGTGACCCCGTACTGGGGGATAGCTCCCGGGACACCCGACAGATGTTTTTC.

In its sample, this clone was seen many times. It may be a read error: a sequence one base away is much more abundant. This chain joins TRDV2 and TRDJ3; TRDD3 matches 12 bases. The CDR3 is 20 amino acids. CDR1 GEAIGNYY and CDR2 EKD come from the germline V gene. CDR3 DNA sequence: TGTGCCCGTGACACACTCCGTACTGGGGGATACCACCGGGACACCCGACAGATGTTTTTC. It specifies CARDTLRTGGYHRDTRQMFF.

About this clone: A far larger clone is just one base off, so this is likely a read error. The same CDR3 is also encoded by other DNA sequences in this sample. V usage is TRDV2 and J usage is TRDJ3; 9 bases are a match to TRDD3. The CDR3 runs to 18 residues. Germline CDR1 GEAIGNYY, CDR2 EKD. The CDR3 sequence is CACDTYWGSSWDTRQMFF. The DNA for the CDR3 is TGTGCCTGTGACACCTACTGGGGGAGCTCCTGGGACACCCGTCAGATGTTTTTC.

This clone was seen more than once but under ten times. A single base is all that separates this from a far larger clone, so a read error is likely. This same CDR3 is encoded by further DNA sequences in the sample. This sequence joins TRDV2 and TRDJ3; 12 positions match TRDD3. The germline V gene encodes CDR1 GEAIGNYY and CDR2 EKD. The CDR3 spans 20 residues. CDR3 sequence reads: CACDSVLGDTSSWDTRQMFF. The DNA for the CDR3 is TGTGCCTGTGACTCCGTACTGGGGGATACCAGCTCCTGGGACACCCGACAAATGTTTTTC.

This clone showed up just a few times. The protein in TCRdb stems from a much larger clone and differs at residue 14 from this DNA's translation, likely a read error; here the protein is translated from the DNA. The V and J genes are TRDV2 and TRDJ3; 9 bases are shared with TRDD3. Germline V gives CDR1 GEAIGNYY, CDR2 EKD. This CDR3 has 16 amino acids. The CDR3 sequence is CACDPTGIRDTRQTFF. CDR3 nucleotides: TGTGCCTGTGACCCAACGGGGATACGGGACACCCGACAGACGTTTTTC.